The 22 T cell receptor beta chains listed next were all sequenced from one sample in a study of OX40 agonist ivuxolimab in advanced cancers. Libraries were built with the immunoSEQ multiplex PCR assay. The table comes from immuneACCESS by way of TCRdb, which keeps in-frame sequences with V and J called. Part of the clones is missing from these tables; in studies checked, under half for an unresolved V gene and the rest for unknown reasons. The sample table contains about 52,000 clones; only one count was recorded for 70% to 90% of them. Of the sample, 6.5% to 8% is held by the ten largest clones. The source was CD4+ or CD8+ T cells sorted from blood, collected in a trial of the OX40 agonist ivuxolimab. The receptors were sampled from an adult with an advanced solid tumor such as melanoma, head and neck, liver or kidney cancer.

The chain couples TRBV9 to TRBJ2-3; D gene ambiguous. V lost 6 bases to trimming and J lost 3 bases, with 23 bases between them. Per germline, CDR1 SGDLS and CDR2 YYNGEE. CDR3 size: 17 residues. CDR3 residues: CASMIGTVSTSTDTQYF. The CDR3 coding sequence is TGTGCCAGCATGATAGGTACTGTGTCTACGTCGACAGATACGCAGTATTTT. Filled out from reference TRBV9 and TRBJ2-3, the complete variable domain reads DSGVTQTPKHLITATGQRVTLRCSPRSGDLSVYWYQQSLDQGLQFLIQYYNGEERAKGNILERFSAQQFPDLHSELNLSSLELGDSALYFCASMIGTVSTSTDTQYFGPGTRLTVL.

This chain links TRBV29-1 with TRBJ1-1; TRBD1 aligns across 7 bases. V trimming: 4 bases; J trimming: 11 bases; junction bases outside the gene matches: 4. The CDR3 has 10 amino acids. Germline assignment: CDR1 SQVTM and CDR2 ANQGSEA. The CDR3 sequence: CSVGQGDAFF. In DNA form, the CDR3 reads TGCAGCGTTGGACAGGGAGACGCTTTCTTT.

V gene TRBV19 combines with J gene TRBJ2-1, with 10 bases identical to TRBD1. Germline V lookup: CDR1 LNHDA, CDR2 SQIVND (reference sequence). V was clipped by 2 bases and J by 4 bases; unmatched bases: 8. This CDR3 region has 17 residues. This CDR3 reads CASSIFPPGQGYNEQFF. CDR3 nucleotide sequence: TGTGCCAGTAGTATATTCCCCCCGGGACAGGGGTACAATGAGCAGTTCTTC.

The chain carries TRBV5-1 and TRBJ1-5; the D gene is possibly TRBD1 (6 bases). Per the germline V gene, CDR1 is SGHRS and CDR2 is YFSETQ. The V end was cut by 0 bases, the J end by 7 bases, with 14 bases between. This CDR3 spans 15 amino acids. Here the CDR3 reads CASSLAGGLGQPQHF. The CDR3 DNA is TGCGCCAGCAGCTTGGCGGGGGGGCTAGGGCAGCCCCAGCATTTT.

The chain has TRBV19 and TRBJ2-6; tentative D call: TRBD1 (5 bases). Germline CDR1 LNHDA, CDR2 SQIVND (reference sequence). This CDR3 contains 14 residues. The ends were cut back, 7 bases at V and 4 bases at J, with 11 bases in the middle. The CDR3 region has the DNA TGTGCCAGTACCAGGGTTGCCGGGGCCAACGTCCTGACTTTC. Protein product: CASTRVAGANVLTF.

The rearrangement joins TRBV9 to TRBJ2-7; no firm D call. CDR1 and CDR2 (germline): SGDLS, YYNGEE. V was trimmed by 0 bases and J by 7 bases, leaving 11 bases between them. The CDR3 is made up of 13 amino acids. This CDR3 reads CASSVGTTTEQYF. The CDR3 DNA is TGTGCCAGCAGCGTAGGGACCACTACGGAGCAGTACTTC.

The chain links TRBV9 to TRBJ2-2, with a possible D match to TRBD2 (5 bases). Germline V lookup: CDR1 SGDLS, CDR2 YYNGEE. This CDR3 contains 16 residues. Between the trimmed V and J ends, which lost 0 bases and 7 bases, there was a span of 16 bases. The CDR3 DNA is TGTGCCAGCAGCGTAGATTTGGCGGGTACTGGCGGGGAGCTGTTTTTT. Protein sequence: CASSVDLAGTGGELFF.

This chain connects TRBV2 to TRBJ1-1; no clear D. The CDR3 sequence is 11 residues long. Between the trimmed V and J ends, which lost 6 bases and 4 bases, there was a span of 6 bases. Per germline, CDR1 SNHLY and CDR2 FYNNEI. DNA for the CDR3: TGTGCCAGCAGACGAGGCACTGAAGCTTTCTTT. Translation: CASRRGTEAFF. Full variable domain (missing parts from reference TRBV2 and TRBJ1-1): EPEVTQTPSHQVTQMGQEVILRCVPISNHLYFYWYRQILGQKVEFLVSFYNNEISEKSEIFDDQFSVERPDGSNFTLKIRSTKLEDSAMYFCASRRGTEAFFGQGTRLTVV.

This clone was detected once. This sequence joins TRBV5-1 and TRBJ2-3, with 14 positions matching TRBD2. V shed 7 bases and J 4 bases; nucleotides not matched to a gene: 5. The CDR3 runs 15 residues. Germline lookup yields CDR1 SGHRS and CDR2 YFSETQ. CDR3 region: CASGRLAGGPDTQYF. In DNA form, the CDR3 reads TGCGCCAGCGGACGACTAGCGGGAGGGCCAGATACGCAGTATTTT.

The chain is built from TRBV6-6 and TRBJ1-1; possible D gene TRBD1, 5 bases. The CDR3 loop spans 13 amino acids. Germline loops: CDR1 MNHNY, CDR2 SVGAGI (reference sequence). Trimming stripped 10 bases from V and 5 bases from J, with 17 bases between. The CDR3 DNA is TGTGCCACCCAACCTCAGGGAGGGACTGAAGCTTTCTTT. Amino acids: CATQPQGGTEAFF.

The DNA of the CDR3 is TGCGCCAGCAGTGAGTCAAAGGGACATAGCTACGAGCAGTACTTC. It is translated as CASSESKGHSYEQYF. V and J are TRBV10-1 and TRBJ2-7; TRBD1 is a possible D gene (6 bases). The CDR3 spans 15 residues. Trimming cost V 0 bases and J 3 bases, with 12 bases left between them. Germline V gene sequence: CDR1 WNHNN, CDR2 SYGVQD (reference sequence).

CDR3 protein: CASSLTGQHNEKLFF. In nucleotides, the CDR3 is TGCGCCAGCAGCCTGACGGGACAGCATAATGAAAAACTGTTTTTT. V gene TRBV4-1 combines with J gene TRBJ1-4; 7 bases are shared with TRBD1. The CDR3 loop spans 15 amino acids. CDR1 MGHRA and CDR2 YSYEKL come from the germline V gene. V was clipped by 4 bases and J by 4 bases; unmatched bases: 6.

The chain joins TRBV5-4 to TRBJ1-2, with a tentative D call TRBD1 (5 bases). Germline CDR1 and CDR2: SGHNT and YYREEE (reference sequence). The CDR3 is made up of 15 amino acids. The V end lost 1 base, the J end lost 3 bases, and 13 bases lay between the germline ends. The CDR3 protein is CASSLRYGGDYGYTF. The CDR3 DNA reads as TGTGCCAGCAGCTTGAGATATGGGGGAGACTATGGCTACACCTTC.

The chain recombines TRBV6-1 with TRBJ2-7; D remains unclear. Germline V gene lookup returns CDR1 MNHNS and CDR2 SASEGT. The V end lost 7 bases, the J end lost 1 base, and 5 bases lay between the germline ends. The length of the CDR3 is 11 residues. This CDR3 is CASTESYEQYF. The DNA for the CDR3 is TGTGCCAGCACCGAGTCCTACGAGCAGTACTTC.

CDR3 nucleotide sequence: TGTGCCAGCAGTCTCCGAGGCTCTGGAAACACCATATATTTT. It codes for CASSLRGSGNTIYF. This chain links TRBV27 with TRBJ1-3; D gene ambiguous. Germline values: CDR1 MNHEY, CDR2 SMNVEV (reference sequence). CDR3 length: 14 amino acids. The V end was cut by 5 bases, the J end by 0 bases, with 8 bases between.

V gene TRBV6-1 combines with J gene TRBJ1-1; possible D gene TRBD1, 5 bases. CDR1 and CDR2 (germline): MNHNS, SASEGT. V was trimmed by 10 bases and J by 0 bases, leaving 12 bases between them. The CDR3 sequence is 13 residues long. The CDR3 DNA reads TGTGCCACTAAGACAGTCATGAACACTGAAGCTTTCTTT. This translates into CATKTVMNTEAFF.

The rearrangement joins TRBV5-1 to TRBJ1-1, with D unresolved. Trimming took off 6 bases at V and 0 bases at J, with 21 bases between the two ends. The germline CDR1 and CDR2 sequences are SGHRS and YFSETQ. The CDR3 totals 17 residues. CDR3 in amino acids: CASKTATGRGMNTEAFF. The CDR3, as DNA: TGCGCCAGCAAAACAGCAACTGGACGTGGGATGAACACTGAAGCTTTCTTT.

This clone was seen a handful of times. V usage is TRBV4-1 and J usage is TRBJ1-1; D is unresolved. The germline V gene encodes CDR1 MGHRA and CDR2 YSYEKL. The CDR3 has 13 amino acids. With 0 bases removed from V and 6 bases from J, the gap between germline ends came to 8 bases. CDR3 sequence (DNA): TGCGCCAGCAGCCAAGATGCGTGGTCTGAAGCTTTCTTT. Its translation: CASSQDAWSEAFF.

The J gene is TRBJ2-5, the V gene TRBV7-6; D unclear. Germline CDR1 SGHVS, CDR2 FNYEAQ. Trimming left V 1 base short and J 1 base short, with 4 bases between. The CDR3 consists of 13 residues. CDR3 amino acids: CASSLGLQETQYF. The CDR3 coding sequence is TGTGCCAGCAGCTTAGGACTCCAAGAGACCCAGTACTTC. The full variable domain, its missing parts supplied by reference TRBV7-6 and TRBJ2-5, is GAGVSQSPRYKVTKRGQDVALRCDPISGHVSLYWYRQALGQGPEFLTYFNYEAQQDKSGLPNDRFSAERPEGSISTLTIQRTEQRDSAMYRCASSLGLQETQYFGPGTRLLVL.

The chain couples TRBV9 to TRBJ1-6, with D possibly being TRBD1 (6 bases). Germline V gives CDR1 SGDLS, CDR2 YYNGEE. This CDR3 comprises 16 residues. Deletions cut 1 base from V and 6 bases from J, with 14 bases between. CDR3: CASSVQSGHPNSPLHF. CDR3 DNA sequence: TGTGCCAGCAGCGTACAGTCGGGACACCCTAATTCACCCCTCCACTTT.

The chain uses TRBV9 and TRBJ1-1; TRBD1 is a possible D gene (6 bases). This CDR3 is 16 amino acids long. CDR1 is SGDLS and CDR2 is YYNGEE in the germline V gene. V was pared by 3 bases and J by 2 bases, with 17 bases between. The CDR3 is CASSDGGGYGNTEAFF. CDR3 sequence (DNA): TGTGCCAGCAGCGACGGAGGGGGGTATGGAAACACTGAAGCTTTCTTT.

V usage is TRBV6-6 and J usage is TRBJ2-1; D gene ambiguous. V was cut by 0 bases and J by 7 bases, with 16 bases left in between. The CDR3 totals 16 residues. Germline CDR1 is MNHNY and CDR2 is SVGAGI (reference sequence). For the CDR3, the DNA is TGTGCCAGCAGTTACTCCGGCGGTCTCCCCCATAATGAGCAGTTCTTC. It specifies CASSYSGGLPHNEQFF.